The next 31 T cell receptor beta chains were all read from a single sample in a study of CXCR3-negative and CXCR3-positive naive CD8 T cells. The authors prepared UMI-labeled TRB cDNA libraries by 5' RACE. With the 5' RACE reads reprocessed, TCRdb shows one record per CDR3 protein and no DNA. In total, the table holds over 100,000 distinct CDR3 sequences. Sequenced material: naive CXCR3- CD8+ T cells from blood. The subset denotes: CD45RO-CCR7+CD27+CD95- naive CD8+ T cells lacking CXCR3 (TNR3-). All receptors derive from a human donor in good health. Some clones in this sample may be carry-over from other donors' samples.

The genes are TRBV6-2 or TRBV6-3 and TRBJ2-2; without DNA, the TCRdb call of TRBD1 cannot be checked. The V gene's germline CDR1 is MNHEY and CDR2 SVGEGT. The CDR3 contains 17 residues. This CDR3 is CASSYSRSRGNTGELFF.

The V and J genes are TRBV7-2 and TRBJ2-7; TCRdb picks TRBD1, but there is no DNA to check that call. The CDR3 is 15 residues long. The germline V gene encodes CDR1 SGHTA and CDR2 FQGNSA. CDR3 amino acids: CASSLVTHGTYEQYF.

This chain connects TRBV10-2 to TRBJ2-2; TCRdb reports TRBD1, a call that lacks DNA to check it against. CDR1 and CDR2 from the germline V gene are WSHSY and SAAADI. The CDR3 length is 13 residues. The CDR3 loop is CATPGQITGELFF.

This chain links TRBV6-5 with TRBJ2-1. The CDR3 contains 13 residues. The germline CDR1 and CDR2 sequences are MNHEY and SVGAGI. CDR3 sequence reads: CATRQSSYNEQFF.

The genes are TRBV9 and TRBJ2-5; the D call of TRBD2 rests on TCRdb alone, since no DNA is present to check it. The germline V gene has CDR1 SGDLS and CDR2 YYNGEE. This CDR3 spans 14 amino acids. The CDR3 spells CASSAWTDQETQYF.

The J gene is TRBJ1-2, the V gene TRBV10-3. The germline CDR1 and CDR2 sequences are ENHRY and SYGVKD. This CDR3 has 11 amino acids. This CDR3 reads CAISDSYGYTF.

This chain uses TRBV7-2 with TRBJ2-3. Germline V gives CDR1 SGHTA, CDR2 FQGNSA. The CDR3 consists of 13 residues. The CDR3 protein is CASSTANTDTQYF.

The chain employs TRBV5-1 and TRBJ2-7; TCRdb's D call, TRBD1, is unchecked because there is no DNA. The CDR3 is 15 residues long. Per germline, CDR1 SGHRS and CDR2 YFSETQ. The CDR3 region is CTSSQGTGDLYEQYF.

V gene TRBV12-3 or TRBV12-4 combines with J gene TRBJ2-5; TCRdb designates TRBD1, a call that cannot be tested without DNA. The CDR3 covers 11 residues. This CDR3 reads CANRLGGTQHF.

The genes are TRBV29-1 and TRBJ2-1. The CDR3 is made up of 12 amino acids. CDR1 is SQVTM and CDR2 is ANQGSEA in the germline V gene. CDR3 in amino acids: CSVELAANEQFF.

The CDR3 here is CASSLVLAQETQYF. This chain links TRBV7-9 with TRBJ2-5. Germline-derived CDR1 and CDR2 are SEHNR and FQNEAQ (reference sequence). The CDR3 spans 14 residues.

This chain's CDR3 is CASSLGQGSYNEQFF. V gene TRBV13 combines with J gene TRBJ2-1; the D call of TRBD1 rests on TCRdb alone, since no DNA is present to check it. The CDR3 has 15 residues. Germline V gene data show CDR1 as PRHDT and CDR2 as FYEKMQ (reference sequence). The full variable domain, completed using reference TRBV13 and TRBJ2-1, is AAGVIQSPRHLIKEKRETATLKCYPIPRHDTVYWYQQGPGQDPQFLISFYEKMQSDKGSIPDRFSAQQFSDYHSELNMSSLELGDSALYFCASSLGQGSYNEQFFGPGTRLTVL.

V gene TRBV7-9 combines with J gene TRBJ2-7; no DNA is available, so the TRBD1 call from TCRdb remains unchecked. The germline CDR1 and CDR2 sequences are SEHNR and FQNEAQ (reference sequence). CDR3 length: 14 amino acids. The CDR3 spells CASSPRDRVNEQYF.

The rearrangement links TRBV29-1 to TRBJ1-1; the TCRdb D gene call, TRBD1, has no DNA to confirm it. This CDR3 spans 16 amino acids. Germline values: CDR1 SQVTM, CDR2 ANQGSEA. CDR3 loop: CSVEKGWVTSNTEAFF.

The chain combines TRBV20-1 with TRBJ2-7; TCRdb gives TRBD1 as the D gene, but with no DNA this cannot be confirmed. Germline CDR1 DFQATT, CDR2 SNEGSKA (reference sequence). The CDR3 is made up of 14 amino acids. CDR3 sequence: CSADAGTVPYEQYF.

The chain links TRBV7-9 to TRBJ2-7. The CDR3 has 14 residues. The germline V gene encodes CDR1 SEHNR and CDR2 FQNEAQ (reference sequence). The CDR3 reads CASSLQDYPYEQYF.

This CDR3 reads CASSLSGLSDYEQYF. The V and J genes are TRBV7-6 and TRBJ2-7; TCRdb's D gene call, TRBD2, goes unchecked for lack of DNA. The germline CDR1 and CDR2 sequences are SGHVS and FNYEAQ. CDR3 size: 15 residues.

The rearrangement links TRBV12-3 or TRBV12-4 to TRBJ2-2; TCRdb reports TRBD2, a call that lacks DNA to check it against. The CDR3 is 13 amino acids. The CDR3 region is CASSLSPTGELFF.

The genes are TRBV28 and TRBJ2-1; TCRdb's assignment of TRBD1 cannot be checked, as there is no DNA. This CDR3 region has 17 residues. CDR1 MDHEN and CDR2 SYDVKM come from the germline V gene. CDR3 sequence: CASSPTPGTGTYNEQFF.

This chain links TRBV6-5 with TRBJ1-5. The germline CDR1 and CDR2 sequences are MNHEY and SVGAGI. The CDR3 spans 19 residues. The CDR3 sequence: CASSYPTGGEWISNQPQHF.

The chain carries TRBV28 and TRBJ1-4; TCRdb designates TRBD1, a call that cannot be tested without DNA. Germline assignment: CDR1 MDHEN and CDR2 SYDVKM. This CDR3 has 14 residues. CDR3: CASSRQGLNEKLFF.

This rearrangement joins TRBV12-3 or TRBV12-4 to TRBJ2-1; the TCRdb D gene call, TRBD2, has no DNA to confirm it. CDR3 length: 15 amino acids. The CDR3 spells CASSTGLAVYNEQFF.

The rearrangement joins TRBV4-1 to TRBJ2-7; lacking DNA, the TRBD1 call made by TCRdb goes unchecked. Germline-derived CDR1 and CDR2 are MGHRA and YSYEKL. CDR3 length: 15 amino acids. The CDR3 sequence is CASSQTPRWGDEQYF.

The CDR3 sequence is CASSLIRDRGNNEQFF. This chain links TRBV28 with TRBJ2-1; TCRdb selects TRBD1, and the lack of DNA leaves this call unchecked. CDR1 MDHEN and CDR2 SYDVKM come from the germline V gene. The CDR3 totals 16 residues.

CDR3: CASRSGSETGELFF. The chain links TRBV28 to TRBJ2-2; TCRdb returns TRBD1, unconfirmable since there is no DNA. This CDR3 spans 14 amino acids. Germline CDR1 reads MDHEN; CDR2 reads SYDVKM.

CDR3 region: CASSFGTGSAEAFF. The chain couples TRBV27 to TRBJ1-1; TCRdb returns TRBD1, unconfirmable since there is no DNA. This CDR3 has 14 residues. The germline V gene has CDR1 MNHEY and CDR2 SMNVEV (reference sequence).

V and J are TRBV5-1 and TRBJ1-2; TCRdb reports TRBD1, a call that lacks DNA to check it against. CDR1 and CDR2 from the germline V gene are SGHRS and YFSETQ. CDR3 length: 13 residues. CDR3 in amino acids: CASSWTGGDGYTF. The entire variable domain, with the rest obtained from reference TRBV5-1 and TRBJ1-2, is as follows: KAGVTQTPRYLIKTRGQQVTLSCSPISGHRSVSWYQQTPGQGLQFLFEYFSETQRNKGNFPGRFSGRQFSNSRSEMNVSTLELGDSALYLCASSWTGGDGYTFGSGTRLTVV.

The rearrangement uses TRBV29-1 and TRBJ2-7; the D gene TCRdb calls, TRBD1, cannot be checked with no DNA. The CDR3 sequence is 13 residues long. CDR1 and CDR2 from the germline V gene are SQVTM and ANQGSEA. CDR3: CSVSDSRRYEQYF.

The chain is built from TRBV29-1 and TRBJ2-1. The CDR3 covers 12 residues. Germline-derived CDR1 and CDR2 are SQVTM and ANQGSEA. The CDR3: CSPLSLDNEQFF.

This chain connects TRBV5-5 to TRBJ2-3; TCRdb's D call, TRBD1, is unchecked because there is no DNA. This CDR3 comprises 14 residues. Germline V CDR1 and CDR2: SGHKS, YYEKEE (reference sequence). CDR3: CASSVQGLTDTQYF.

The chain joins TRBV29-1 to TRBJ1-4. The CDR3 spans 11 residues. From germline, CDR1 is SQVTM and CDR2 ANQGSEA. The CDR3 sequence: CVVVEVQELFF.